This T cell receptor beta chain was identified in a study of a mutant IDH1 vaccine in newly diagnosed glioma. The data were produced by immunoSEQ multiplex PCR, yet TCRdb's version contains in-frame clones alone and is incomplete. This table holds 52,000 or so clones, about 81% found once. On this clone: Its specificity is unknown.

The time point denotes: week 23, last vaccination. The study gave 300 ug of mutant IDH1 20-mer peptide per vaccine dose, with topical imiquimod. The CDR3 runs to 11 residues. V shed 8 bases, J shed 4 bases, and the junction held 1 base outside the gene matches. Germline V CDR1 and CDR2: SNHLY, FYNNEI. The sample in question was PBMCs, obtained from a glioma patient whose treatment included an IDH1 peptide vaccine. This TCR derives from a woman aged 40 to 49 with glioma. Some clones in this sample may be carry-over from other donors' samples. V is TRBV2 and J is TRBJ2-7; TRBD1 aligns across 8 bases. CDR3 DNA: TGTGCCAGCGGACAGGGTTACGAGCAGTACTTC. It specifies CASGQGYEQYF.